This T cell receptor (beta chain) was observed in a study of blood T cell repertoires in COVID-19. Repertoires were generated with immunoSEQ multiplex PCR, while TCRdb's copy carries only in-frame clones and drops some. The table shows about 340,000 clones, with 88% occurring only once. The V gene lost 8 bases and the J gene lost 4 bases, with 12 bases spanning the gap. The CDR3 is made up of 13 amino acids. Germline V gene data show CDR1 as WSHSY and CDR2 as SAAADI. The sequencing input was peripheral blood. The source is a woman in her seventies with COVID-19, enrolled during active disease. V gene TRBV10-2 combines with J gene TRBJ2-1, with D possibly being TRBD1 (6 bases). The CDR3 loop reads CASSKQGYNEQFF. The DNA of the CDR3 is TGCGCCAGCTCTAAACAGGGTTACAATGAGCAGTTCTTC.